The source of this T cell receptor beta chain is a study of early T cells in non-severe SARS-CoV-2 infection. Study-level background: The chains were unpaired, and the sequenced material was bulk RNA from unsorted whole blood. The study's findings and limits: The VDJdb matching leaned toward anti-spike CD8 responses and overlooked private and CD4 specificities.

In the case of this clonotype: Its target is not known.

Looked up from germline, CDR1 is SNHLY and CDR2 is FYNNEI. This CDR3 is 12 amino acids long. Trimming cost V 3 bases and J 6 bases, with 7 bases left between them. Tagging with unique molecular identifiers was applied to individual cDNA molecules. Each CDR3 protein is one row after TCRdb ran MiXCR on the 5' RACE reads. The table has nearly 95,000 distinct CDR3 sequences, approximately 15% seen once. The source is an adult who was a healthcare worker with PCR-confirmed SARS-CoV-2 infection or an uninfected control (not recorded which). The J gene is TRBJ2-3, the V gene TRBV2; D gene uncertain. The sample was whole blood, taken at baseline. CDR3 sequence: CASSDPPDTQYF. The CDR3 region has the DNA TGTGCCAGCAGTGACCCCCCGGATACGCAGTATTTT.